Listed here are 29 T cell receptor beta chains from one sample, sequenced in a study of blood T cell repertoires in COVID-19. This table comes from immunoSEQ multiplex PCR, and its TCRdb copy is limited to in-frame clones, with some not included. The data show about 160,000 clones, more than 75% seen once. Specimen: PBMCs or T cells enriched from blood (not recorded which). The receptor set was obtained from a man between 35 and 55 years old who had recovered from COVID-19.

The J gene is TRBJ1-5, the V gene TRBV11-2; D may be TRBD1 (6 bases). Trimming pared 1 base from V and 15 bases from J, leaving 22 bases between. Per the germline V gene, CDR1 is SGHAT and CDR2 is FQNNGV. The CDR3 has 15 amino acids. CDR3 DNA sequence: TGTGCCAGCAGCTTAGGTGCAGGGGCTTTTGGGGAAATGCATTTT. Residues: CASSLGAGAFGEMHF.

V usage is TRBV7-2 and J usage is TRBJ1-1, with D hard to call. Per the germline V gene, CDR1 is SGHTA and CDR2 is FQGNSA. There are 13 residues in the CDR3. V was shortened by 5 bases and J by 0 bases, with 7 bases between the two germline ends. The CDR3 DNA reads TGTGCCAGCAGCCCCTACTTGAACACTGAAGCTTTCTTT. This encodes CASSPYLNTEAFF.

This clone was counted only a few times. V and J are TRBV7-2 and TRBJ2-1; TRBD1 matches 10 bases. CDR3 length: 17 amino acids. V dropped 1 base and J dropped 7; count of bases not matched to a gene: 10. Germline-derived CDR1 and CDR2 are SGHTA and FQGNSA. CDR3 residues: CASSLDLGTGVWNEQFF. The CDR3 DNA follows: TGTGCCAGCAGCTTAGATCTAGGGACAGGGGTATGGAATGAGCAGTTCTTC.

The CDR3 sequence: CASSLGGAEETQYF. In nucleotides, the CDR3 is TGCGCCAGCAGCTTGGGTGGGGCAGAAGAGACCCAGTACTTC. The chain employs TRBV5-1 and TRBJ2-5, with D possibly TRBD1 on 5 matching bases. Trimming pared 0 bases from V and 3 bases from J, leaving 9 bases between. CDR3 length: 14 amino acids. Germline CDR1 and CDR2: SGHRS and YFSETQ.

The V gene is TRBV7-9, the J gene TRBJ2-7; 7 nucleotides agree with TRBD1. The CDR3 length is 15 residues. Losses at the gene ends were 4 bases for V and 0 bases for J; bases not matched to a gene: 6. Germline V gene sequence: CDR1 SEHNR, CDR2 FQNEAQ (reference sequence). CDR3 region: CASSSGQPGSYEQYV. The DNA of the CDR3 is TGTGCCAGCAGCTCGGGACAGCCGGGCTCCTACGAGCAGTACGTC.

V gene TRBV5-1 combines with J gene TRBJ2-2, with 9 bases matching TRBD2. Germline V gene sequence: CDR1 SGHRS, CDR2 YFSETQ. CDR3 length: 15 residues. Losses at the gene ends were 0 bases for V and 6 bases for J; bases not matched to a gene: 3. The CDR3 sequence: CASSLVAGASGELFF. The CDR3 DNA sequence: TGCGCCAGCAGCTTGGTAGCGGGGGCGTCCGGGGAGCTGTTTTTT.

This rearrangement joins TRBV6-5 to TRBJ2-1; 10 nucleotides line up with TRBD2. Germline V gene data show CDR1 as MNHEY and CDR2 as SVGAGI. V gave up 5 bases and J gave up 8 bases; unmatched junction bases: 9. The CDR3 totals 15 residues. CDR3 in amino acids: CASSTPGLASHEQFF. Here the CDR3 DNA reads TGTGCCAGCAGTACTCCGGGACTAGCGTCCCATGAGCAGTTCTTC.

The V call is TRBV28, the J call TRBJ2-3; D perhaps matches TRBD1 (6 bases). Germline CDR1 MDHEN, CDR2 SYDVKM. V lost 6 bases to trimming and J lost 3 bases, with 13 bases between them. The CDR3 spans 14 residues. The CDR3 sequence is CASRSTGETDTQYF. The DNA for the CDR3 is TGTGCCAGCAGGTCGACAGGCGAGACAGATACGCAGTATTTT.

The chain recombines TRBV6-1 with TRBJ1-4, with D possibly being TRBD1 (6 bases). Germline-derived CDR1 and CDR2 are MNHNS and SASEGT. V dropped 3 bases and J dropped 5 bases, with 10 bases sitting between them. This CDR3 is 14 amino acids long. This CDR3 reads CASSDDRPNEKLFF. The CDR3 nucleotides are TGTGCCAGCAGTGATGACAGGCCGAATGAAAAACTGTTTTTT.

As DNA, the CDR3 is TGCGCCAGCAGCCAGGACAGGGGGCATGGAAACACCATATATTTT. Protein: CASSQDRGHGNTIYF. This sequence joins TRBV5-1 and TRBJ1-3, with 11 bases that match TRBD1. V gave up 4 bases and J gave up 3 bases; unmatched junction bases: 3. The length of the CDR3 is 15 residues. Germline V lookup: CDR1 SGHRS, CDR2 YFSETQ.

The chain joins TRBV7-3 to TRBJ2-2; D may be TRBD1 (7 bases). V shed 5 bases and J shed 3 bases, with 13 bases lying between them. Germline loops: CDR1 SGHTA, CDR2 FQGTGA. The CDR3 consists of 15 residues. The CDR3 is CASSRGDSYTGELFF. The CDR3 DNA reads TGTGCCAGCAGCCGCGGGGACAGCTACACCGGGGAGCTGTTTTTT. The complete variable domain, with remaining parts taken from reference TRBV7-3 and TRBJ2-2, reads GAGVSQTPSNKVTEKGKYVELRCDPISGHTALYWYRQSLGQGPEFLIYFQGTGAADDSGLPNDRFFAVRPEGSVSTLKIQRTERGDSAVYLCASSRGDSYTGELFFGEGSRLTVL.

The J gene is TRBJ2-3, the V gene TRBV9, with 7 bases matching TRBD1. The CDR3 length is 15 residues. From germline, CDR1 is SGDLS and CDR2 YYNGEE. V trimming: 0 bases; J trimming: 3 bases; junction bases outside the gene matches: 4. CDR3 sequence reads: CASSVEGARTDTQYF. The CDR3 DNA sequence: TGTGCCAGCAGCGTAGAGGGGGCAAGGACAGATACGCAGTATTTT.

In DNA, the CDR3 is TGTGCCAGCCAAGTGACGGGGGGTTACAATGAGCAGTTCTTC. This gives the protein CASQVTGGYNEQFF. The chain uses TRBV2 and TRBJ2-1; 7 nucleotides line up with TRBD2. The length of the CDR3 is 14 residues. Trimming removed 8 bases from V and 4 bases from J; junction bases left unmatched: 8. From germline, CDR1 is SNHLY and CDR2 FYNNEI. The variable domain in full, with the rest retrieved from reference TRBV2 and TRBJ2-1, is EPEVTQTPSHQVTQMGQEVILRCVPISNHLYFYWYRQILGQKVEFLVSFYNNEISEKSEIFDDQFSVERPDGSNFTLKIRSTKLEDSAMYFCASQVTGGYNEQFFGPGTRLTVL.

This clone was counted a single time. This rearrangement joins TRBV7-9 to TRBJ2-1, with 8 nucleotides matching TRBD1. The CDR3 length is 14 residues. Germline trimming cut 6 bases from V and 9 bases from J; bases unmatched to any gene: 10. Germline V gene sequence: CDR1 SEHNR, CDR2 FQNEAQ (reference sequence). The CDR3 region is CASSPDRGETEQFF. The CDR3, as DNA: TGTGCCAGCAGTCCAGACAGGGGTGAGACTGAGCAGTTCTTC. Variable domain in full (rest from reference TRBV7-9 and TRBJ2-1): DTGVSQNPRHKITKRGQNVTFRCDPISEHNRLYWYRQTLGQGPEFLTYFQNEAQLEKSRLLSDRFSAERPKGSFSTLEIQRTEQGDSAMYLCASSPDRGETEQFFGPGTRLTVL.

V usage is TRBV9 and J usage is TRBJ2-3, with TRBD2 identical over 12 bases. Germline V lookup: CDR1 SGDLS, CDR2 YYNGEE. There are 18 residues in the CDR3. The ends lost 0 bases at V and 1 base at J; junction bases unmatched: 6. CDR3 nucleotide sequence: TGTGCCAGCAGCGTAGTGCCTAGCGGGGGGGCTGGCACAGATACGCAGTATTTT. The encoded protein is CASSVVPSGGAGTDTQYF.

The gene calls are TRBV11-2 and TRBJ2-5; D gene ambiguous. Germline loops: CDR1 SGHAT, CDR2 FQNNGV. The CDR3 is made up of 15 amino acids. The germline V and J ends were trimmed by 3 bases and 2 bases, with 13 bases remaining between them. The CDR3 loop reads CASSFSGMAQETQYF. CDR3 nucleotides: TGTGCCAGCAGCTTTTCTGGTATGGCTCAAGAGACCCAGTACTTC.

This rearrangement joins TRBV12-5 to TRBJ2-3; D remains unclear. The CDR3 is 15 amino acids. Germline CDR1 LGHNT, CDR2 FRNRAP. V was pared by 3 bases and J by 0 bases, with 10 bases between. CDR3 sequence (DNA): TGTGCTAGTGGTTTCATTCAAATGAGCACAGATACGCAGTATTTT. Its translation is CASGFIQMSTDTQYF.

This chain links TRBV5-1 with TRBJ2-3; TRBD1 matches at 8 bases. The V and J ends lost 0 bases and 6 bases, in that order; junction bases with no gene match: 9. This CDR3 contains 16 residues. CDR1 is SGHRS and CDR2 is YFSETQ in the germline V gene. The CDR3 spells CASSLGGRRQGDTQYF. CDR3 in DNA: TGCGCCAGCAGCTTGGGGGGGCGCAGACAGGGGGATACGCAGTATTTT.

The chain links TRBV7-9 to TRBJ2-1; a weak D match, TRBD2 (5 bases). Trimming took 1 base from V and 3 from J, leaving 10 bases between them. CDR1 and CDR2 from the germline V gene are SEHNR and FQNEAQ (reference sequence). The CDR3 is 15 amino acids. CDR3 nucleotide sequence: TGTGCCAGCAGCTTAGGGACCGCGGGCTACAATGAGCAGTTCTTC. It encodes CASSLGTAGYNEQFF.

This clone has a handful of counts. The V and J genes are TRBV5-1 and TRBJ1-4; possibly TRBD1 for D (5 bases). V was pared by 1 base and J by 4 bases, with 11 bases between. CDR1 and CDR2 (germline): SGHRS, YFSETQ. The CDR3 totals 15 residues. The CDR3 region is CASSLWGEINEKLFF. In nucleotides, the CDR3 is TGCGCCAGCAGCTTGTGGGGCGAGATTAATGAAAAACTGTTTTTT.

This CDR3 is CASSEAGLAETQYF. The CDR3 coding sequence is TGTGCCAGCAGTGAAGCGGGTCTAGCGGAGACCCAGTACTTC. V is TRBV6-1 and J is TRBJ2-5; D is perhaps TRBD2 (6 bases). The CDR3 is 14 residues long. The V gene's germline CDR1 is MNHNS and CDR2 SASEGT. V was shortened by 0 bases and J by 5 bases, with 10 bases between the two germline ends.

This chain connects TRBV5-1 to TRBJ2-1, with 12 bases lining up with TRBD2. V lost 6 bases and J lost 7; bases outside the gene matches: 11. This CDR3 region has 16 residues. Germline V gene sequence: CDR1 SGHRS, CDR2 YFSETQ. In nucleotides, the CDR3 is TGCGCCAGCAAGCCTTTAGGACTAGCGGGGAGGAATGAGCAGTTCTTC. As protein: CASKPLGLAGRNEQFF.

This chain uses TRBV9 with TRBJ1-2; D is ambiguous. Trimming pared 4 bases from V and 0 bases from J, leaving 13 bases between. From germline, CDR1 is SGDLS and CDR2 YYNGEE. The CDR3 totals 15 residues. The CDR3 coding sequence is TGTGCCAGCAGCCCAAGCCCGAACCCTAACTATGGCTACACCTTC. Translating it yields CASSPSPNPNYGYTF.

This chain joins TRBV10-3 and TRBJ1-1; TRBD1 matches 7 bases. This CDR3 comprises 14 residues. The V segment lost 6 bases and the J segment 2 bases; nucleotides outside the gene matches: 6. The germline V gene encodes CDR1 ENHRY and CDR2 SYGVKD. CDR3 amino acids: CAISLTGTNTEAFF. The CDR3 coding sequence is TGTGCCATCAGCCTGACAGGGACCAACACTGAAGCTTTCTTT.

The rearrangement links TRBV7-6 to TRBJ2-2; a weak D match, TRBD1 (6 bases). The germline gives CDR1 SGHVS, CDR2 FNYEAQ. Trimming pared 2 bases from V and 1 base from J, leaving 20 bases between. This CDR3 contains 19 residues. CDR3 in DNA: TGTGCCAGCAGCTTAAGGCTCTTGACCTCAGGGGTGAACACCGGGGAGCTGTTTTTT. Protein sequence: CASSLRLLTSGVNTGELFF.

Remarks on this clone: One end of the junction fails to match germline, which may point to a read error. The chain uses TRBV6-5 and TRBJ1-6; D is unclear. This CDR3 is 15 amino acids long. The germline V gene has CDR1 MNHEY and CDR2 SVGAGI. The chain's CDR3 is CASREGATYNSPLHF. CDR3 DNA sequence: TGTGCCAGCAGGGAGGGCGCAACCTACAATTCACCCCTCCACTTT.

The CDR3 DNA reads as TGTGCCAGCAGCTCCGGGACAGGGGGCAAGCCCCAGCATTTT. Its protein product is CASSSGTGGKPQHF. This chain uses TRBV5-6 with TRBJ1-5; TRBD1 matches at 12 bases. V was pared by 3 bases and J by 8 bases, with 3 bases of the junction left unmatched. This CDR3 has 14 residues. The V gene's germline CDR1 is SGHDT and CDR2 YYEEEE.

The genes are TRBV19 and TRBJ2-3; 7 nucleotides agree with TRBD2. With 8 bases clipped from V and 2 bases from J, the junction kept 13 bases outside the gene matches. Looked up from germline, CDR1 is LNHDA and CDR2 is SQIVND (reference sequence). This CDR3 region has 16 residues. CDR3: CASRPGRGVITDTQYF. In DNA, the CDR3 is TGTGCCAGTCGACCCGGCCGGGGGGTAATCACAGATACGCAGTATTTT.

This rearrangement joins TRBV27 to TRBJ1-5; TRBD1 agrees at 7 bases. The trim removed 2 bases at V and 5 bases at J, leaving 9 bases unmatched. Germline V gene lookup returns CDR1 MNHEY and CDR2 SMNVEV (reference sequence). The CDR3 is 16 amino acids. The CDR3 region has the DNA TGTGCCAGCAGTTTAGCGGTGTCAGGGGGTGATCAGCCCCAGCATTTT. It is translated as CASSLAVSGGDQPQHF.